This T cell receptor beta chain is drawn from a study of cytotoxic CD8 clonotypes in ibrutinib-treated CLL. Turning to the study itself: The taking of response samples occurred after a median about 13 months of treatment, with a range of 6 to 36. Per sample, productive templates averaged around 230,000 and productive rearrangements averaged roughly 91,000.

Study findings and constraints: Clonality was higher at baseline than in age-matched healthy donors and tracked circulating CD8+ T-cell counts. Treatment left the uncommon public clonotypes either contracted or stable in frequency.

With respect to this clone: Its antigen is not known.

Assay: immunoSEQ multiplex PCR; the TCRdb copy retains only in-frame clones and omits some. Of approximately 45,000 clones in the sample, 60% to 80% were seen once. This CDR3 has 15 residues. The germline V gene encodes CDR1 SGHVS and CDR2 FNYEAQ. J lost 5 bases, V lost 5 bases, and 12 bases had no gene match. The specimen comprised PBMCs, sampled after 24 months of ibrutinib treatment. This TCR came from a human donor with chronic lymphocytic leukemia. The chain is built from TRBV7-6 and TRBJ2-7; TRBD1 matches 7 bases. The CDR3 is CASSPLGTGDDEQYF. In nucleotides, the CDR3 is TGTGCCAGCAGCCCCCTGGGAACAGGGGACGACGAGCAGTACTTC.